This TCR beta chain came from a study of T-cell memory formation after mild COVID-19. Sample barcodes and UMIs were carried by the TCR alpha and TCR beta cDNA libraries that 5'RACE generated with constant-segment primers. Each CDR3 protein gets one entry after TCRdb re-called the 5' RACE reads with MiXCR. The sample comprises over 500,000 distinct CDR3 sequences, 17% of which are singletons, and about 8.1% rests with the top ten. Germline assignment: CDR1 MNHEY and CDR2 SMNVEV (reference sequence). This CDR3 comprises 17 residues. The V end lost 2 bases, the J end lost 2 bases, and 15 bases lay between the germline ends. This clonotype was picked up a small number of times. Its cognate antigen is unknown. Notes on the study in general: Contracting CD4+ clones were located mainly in CM and EM, and CD8+ clones in EMRA. Cross-reactive memory seemingly joined, as some responding clones were found in pre-infection memory.

Source material: PBMCs or a T cell subset sorted from them (not recorded which). The rearrangement uses TRBV27 and TRBJ2-2; D remains unclear. The clonotype comes from an adult woman who had mild COVID-19 (a few samples of this study predate the infection). Cell type and time point are not known. CDR3 residues: CASSLKAVSSNTGELFF. The CDR3 region has the DNA TGTGCCAGCAGTTTAAAGGCGGTCAGTTCAAACACCGGGGAGCTGTTTTTT.